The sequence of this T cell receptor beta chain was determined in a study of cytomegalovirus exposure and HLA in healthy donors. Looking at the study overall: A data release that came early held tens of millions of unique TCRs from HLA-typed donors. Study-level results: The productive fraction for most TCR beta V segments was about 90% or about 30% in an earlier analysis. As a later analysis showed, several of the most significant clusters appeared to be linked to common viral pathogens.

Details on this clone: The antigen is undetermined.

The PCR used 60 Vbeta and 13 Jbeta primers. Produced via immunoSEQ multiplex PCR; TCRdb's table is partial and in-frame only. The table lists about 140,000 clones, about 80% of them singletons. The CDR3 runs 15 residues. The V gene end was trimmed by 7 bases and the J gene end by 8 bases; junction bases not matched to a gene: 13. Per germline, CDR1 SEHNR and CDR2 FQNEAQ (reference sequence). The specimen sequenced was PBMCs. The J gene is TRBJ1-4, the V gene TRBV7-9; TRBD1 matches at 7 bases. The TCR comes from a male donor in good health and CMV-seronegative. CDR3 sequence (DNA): TGTGCCAGCACCTCTCCCCAGGGGGGAGGAGAAAAACTGTTTTTT. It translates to CASTSPQGGGEKLFF.